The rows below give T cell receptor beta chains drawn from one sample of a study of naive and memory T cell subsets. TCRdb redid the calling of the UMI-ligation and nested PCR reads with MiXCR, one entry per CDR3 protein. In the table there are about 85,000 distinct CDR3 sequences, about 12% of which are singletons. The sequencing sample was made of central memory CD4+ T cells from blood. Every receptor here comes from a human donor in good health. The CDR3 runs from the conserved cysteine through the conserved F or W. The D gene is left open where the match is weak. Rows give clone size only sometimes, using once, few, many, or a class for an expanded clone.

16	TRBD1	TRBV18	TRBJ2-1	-	CASSPPRDRGFGEQFF	TGTGCCAGCTCACCACCACGGGACAGGGGTTTTGGTGAGCAGTTCTTC
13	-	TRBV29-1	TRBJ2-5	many	CSVGGQGYETQYF	TGCAGCGTTGGGGGCCAGGGGTATGAGACCCAGTACTTC
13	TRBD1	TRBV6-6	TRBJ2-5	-	CASNPQGEETQYF	TGTGCCAGCAATCCCCAGGGGGAAGAGACCCAGTACTTC
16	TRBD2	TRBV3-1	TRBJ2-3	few	CASGKRLAGEVGTQYF	TGTGCCAGCGGAAAGAGACTAGCGGGAGAGGTTGGTACGCAGTATTTT
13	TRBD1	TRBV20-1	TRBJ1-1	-	CSAQTGPLAEAFF	TGCAGTGCTCAGACAGGGCCTTTAGCTGAAGCTTTCTTT
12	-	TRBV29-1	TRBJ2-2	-	CSVDRNHGELFF	TGCAGCGTTGACAGGAATCACGGGGAGCTGTTTTTT
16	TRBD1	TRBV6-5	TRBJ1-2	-	CASSYSKAGGLCGYTF	TGTGCCAGCAGTTACTCGAAGGCAGGGGGCTTGTGTGGCTACACCTTC
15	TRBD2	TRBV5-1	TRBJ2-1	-	CASSPQTSRLNEQFF	TGCGCCAGCAGCCCGCAGACTAGCCGACTCAATGAGCAGTTCTTC
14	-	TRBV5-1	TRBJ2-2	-	CASSPGDQTGELFF	TGCGCCAGCAGTCCGGGAGATCAGACCGGGGAGCTGTTTTTT
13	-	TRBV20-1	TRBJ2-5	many	CSASAAGEETQYF	TGCAGTGCTAGCGCGGCAGGGGAAGAGACCCAGTACTTC
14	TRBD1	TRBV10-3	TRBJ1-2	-	CAISPGTGGDGYTF	TGTGCCATCAGTCCCGGGACAGGGGGCGATGGCTACACCTTC
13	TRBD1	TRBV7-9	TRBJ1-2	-	CASSLGTGPGYTF	TGTGCCAGCAGCTTGGGGACAGGGCCCGGCTACACCTTC
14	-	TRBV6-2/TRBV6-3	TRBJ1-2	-	CASSYSTGRYGYTF	TGTGCCAGCAGTTACTCGACAGGCCGCTATGGCTACACCTTC
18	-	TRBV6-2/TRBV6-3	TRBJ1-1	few	CASSPLTLGQIMNTEAFF	TGTGCCAGCAGTCCACTCACGCTCGGACAGATCATGAACACTGAAGCTTTCTTT
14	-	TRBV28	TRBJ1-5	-	CASVWGQRYQPQHF	TGTGCCAGCGTATGGGGGCAGAGATATCAGCCCCAGCATTTT
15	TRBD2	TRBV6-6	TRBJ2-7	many	CASSPSAGISYEQYF	TGTGCCAGCAGTCCCTCAGCGGGGATTTCCTACGAGCAGTACTTC
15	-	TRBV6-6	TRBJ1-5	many	CASSSSGGSNQPQHF	TGTGCCAGCAGCTCCTCGGGGGGGTCGAATCAGCCCCAGCATTTT
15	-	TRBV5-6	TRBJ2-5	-	CASSLSQGRRETQYF	TGTGCCAGCAGCTTGAGTCAGGGAAGGCGAGAGACCCAGTACTTC
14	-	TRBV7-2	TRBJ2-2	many	CASSLQRDTGELFF	TGTGCCAGCAGCTTACAGCGGGACACCGGGGAGCTGTTTTTT
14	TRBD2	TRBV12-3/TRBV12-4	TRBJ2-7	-	CASSRTSDTYEQYF	TGTGCCAGCAGTAGGACTAGCGATACCTACGAGCAGTACTTC
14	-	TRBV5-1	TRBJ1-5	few	CASSPDTSGQPQHF	TGCGCCAGCAGCCCGGACACGTCGGGTCAGCCCCAGCATTTT
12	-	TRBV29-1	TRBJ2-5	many	CSVEGGAETQYF	TGCAGCGTTGAGGGTGGAGCGGAGACCCAGTACTTC
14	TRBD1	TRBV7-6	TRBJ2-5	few	CASSPGTGEETQYF	TGTGCCAGCAGCCCAGGGACAGGGGAAGAGACCCAGTACTTC
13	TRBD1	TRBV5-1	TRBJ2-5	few	CASNRGGEETQYF	TGCGCCAGCAACCGAGGGGGCGAAGAGACCCAGTACTTC
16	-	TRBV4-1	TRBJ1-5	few	CASSQSDLPRNQPQHF	TGCGCCAGCAGCCAATCGGACCTTCCCCGCAATCAGCCCCAGCATTTT
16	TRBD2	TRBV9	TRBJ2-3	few	CASSVGGTRRTDTQYF	TGTGCCAGCAGCGTAGGTGGGACTAGGCGCACAGATACGCAGTATTTT
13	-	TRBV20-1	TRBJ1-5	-	CSASIGSNQPQHF	TGCAGTGCTAGTATTGGTAGCAATCAGCCCCAGCATTTT
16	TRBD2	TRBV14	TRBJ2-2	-	CASSGPGLAVTGELFF	TGTGCCAGCAGCGGCCCGGGACTAGCGGTCACCGGGGAGCTGTTTTTT
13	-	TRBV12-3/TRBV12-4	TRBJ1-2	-	CASTLQGGYGYTF	TGTGCCAGCACCCTACAGGGAGGATATGGCTACACCTTC
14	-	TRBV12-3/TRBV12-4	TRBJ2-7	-	CASSPKPSAYEQYF	TGTGCCAGCAGTCCTAAGCCAAGTGCCTACGAGCAGTACTTC
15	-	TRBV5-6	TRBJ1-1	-	CASSFETVSGLEAFF	TGTGCCAGCAGCTTCGAAACAGTATCCGGCCTTGAAGCTTTCTTT
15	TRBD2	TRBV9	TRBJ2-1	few	CASSPWAAGGNEQFF	TGTGCCAGCAGCCCTTGGGCAGCGGGAGGCAATGAGCAGTTCTTC
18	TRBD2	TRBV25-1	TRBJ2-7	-	CASSELGSSGRLAYEQYF	TGTGCCAGCAGTGAATTAGGCTCTAGCGGGAGGTTGGCCTACGAGCAGTACTTC
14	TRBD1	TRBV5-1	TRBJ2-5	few	CASKGTGYQETQYF	TGCGCCAGCAAAGGGACAGGGTACCAAGAGACCCAGTACTTC
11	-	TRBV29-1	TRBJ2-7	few	CSAGTDTKQYF	TGCAGCGCTGGGACCGACACTAAGCAGTACTTC
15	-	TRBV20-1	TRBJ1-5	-	CSARPHDYSNQPQHF	TGCAGTGCTAGACCACACGATTATAGCAATCAGCCCCAGCATTTT
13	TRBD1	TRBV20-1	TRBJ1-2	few	CSALASGTGYVFF	TGCAGTGCCCTAGCCTCCGGGACAGGGTATGTTTTCTTC
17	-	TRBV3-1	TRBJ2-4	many	CASSQYGGLPAKNIQYF	TGTGCCAGCAGCCAGTACGGGGGCCTTCCAGCCAAAAACATTCAGTACTTC
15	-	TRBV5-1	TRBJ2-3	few	CASSSGFLQTDTQYF	TGCGCCAGCAGTAGTGGGTTCCTGCAGACAGATACGCAGTATTTT
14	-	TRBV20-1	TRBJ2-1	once	CSARDGARFAEQFF	TGCAGTGCTAGAGACGGCGCCAGGTTCGCTGAGCAGTTCTTC
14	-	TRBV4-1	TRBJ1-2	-	CASSQDLAVYCYTF	TGCGCCAGCAGCCAAGATCTGGCAGTCTATTGCTACACCTTC
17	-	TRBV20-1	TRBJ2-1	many	CSASKVAAFPRGNEQFF	TGCAGTGCTAGCAAGGTAGCGGCCTTTCCCAGGGGTAATGAGCAGTTCTTC
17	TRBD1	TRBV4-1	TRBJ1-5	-	CASRSEGGGYSNQPQHF	TGCGCCAGCCGAAGTGAAGGGGGCGGTTATAGCAATCAGCCCCAGCATTTT
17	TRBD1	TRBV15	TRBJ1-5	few	CATSRDSDTGGFQPQHF	TGTGCCACCAGCAGAGATTCGGATACAGGGGGTTTTCAGCCCCAGCATTTT
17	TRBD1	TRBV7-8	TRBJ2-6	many	CASSAGQGDSGANVLTF	TGTGCCAGCAGCGCCGGACAGGGGGACTCTGGGGCCAACGTCCTGACTTTC
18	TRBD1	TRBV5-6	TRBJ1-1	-	CASSPIRLDRGPWTEAFF	TGTGCCAGCAGCCCGATCCGTCTAGACAGGGGGCCGTGGACTGAAGCTTTCTTT
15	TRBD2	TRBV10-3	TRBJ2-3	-	CAISRTSGSTDTQYF	TGTGCCATCAGTCGGACTAGCGGGAGCACAGATACGCAGTATTTT